The rows below give T cell receptor beta chains drawn from one sample of a study of CD8 T cells in ankylosing spondylitis. TCRdb reanalysed the 5' RACE reads using MiXCR and keeps one entry per CDR3 protein. The profile shows tens of thousands of distinct CDR3 sequences, roughly 27% of them singletons. Sequenced material: blood, either unsorted or a sorted T cell fraction (not recorded which). Receptor source: a male donor with ankylosing spondylitis or in good health (not recorded which). CDR3s include the opening cysteine and the closing phenylalanine or tryptophan.

v_gene	j_gene	CDR3aa
TRBV20-1	TRBJ2-5	CSASVASTTGTQYF
TRBV7-3	TRBJ2-1	CASSPGGTYNEQFF
TRBV5-6	TRBJ2-2	CATGIPNTGELFF
TRBV11-2	TRBJ1-1	CASSFGLGAGMNTEAFF
TRBV5-1	TRBJ2-1	CASKVAGGDEQFF
TRBV18	TRBJ2-7	CASSRYREAYEQYF
TRBV5-1	TRBJ1-1	CASSAGTGGTEAFF
TRBV9	TRBJ2-1	CASSVAEGPYNEQFF
TRBV3-1	TRBJ2-2	CASSQDLRAPNTGELFF
TRBV18	TRBJ1-5	CASSAVSNQPQHF
TRBV29-1	TRBJ1-4	CSGGPATNEKLFF
TRBV15	TRBJ1-4	CATSAYSRAREKLFF
TRBV12-3/TRBV12-4	TRBJ2-3	CASTPRGRTDTQYF
TRBV5-1	TRBJ2-1	CASSLRAGVTYNEQFF
TRBV12-3/TRBV12-4	TRBJ2-1	CASSPQAGDEQFF
TRBV12-3/TRBV12-4	TRBJ2-3	CASSLGPLGTSGTDTQYF
TRBV7-6	TRBJ2-5	CASSYLQGVSYQETQYF
TRBV5-5	TRBJ2-1	CASSTLWGDNEQFF
TRBV18	TRBJ2-1	CASSRGGSNEQFF
TRBV4-1	TRBJ2-1	CASSHYGQKNEQFF
TRBV18	TRBJ1-5	CASSPNRGDQPQHF
TRBV5-1	TRBJ2-4	CASSFDRVKNIQYF
TRBV5-1	TRBJ2-1	CASSLEGAGSSYNEQFF
TRBV29-1	TRBJ1-2	CSAYYRGDGYTF
TRBV5-1	TRBJ1-2	CASSPTVENYGYTF
TRBV5-1	TRBJ2-7	CASSLTSMGGDEQYF
TRBV12-3/TRBV12-4	TRBJ2-6	CASSFRGAGGANVLTF
TRBV5-1	TRBJ2-7	CASSPDLYEQYF
TRBV12-3/TRBV12-4	TRBJ1-1	CASGRQTMNTEAFF
TRBV5-1	TRBJ2-3	CASSIDSPRVDTQYF
TRBV20-1	TRBJ2-3	CSARGQQGATDTQYF
TRBV12-3/TRBV12-4	TRBJ2-7	CASRRTDLNLYEQYF
TRBV4-1	TRBJ2-7	CASRTIAGSYYEQYF
TRBV20-1	TRBJ2-7	CSARREAKNSYEQYF
TRBV20-1	TRBJ2-3	CSARDQGTPRGDTQYF
TRBV4-1	TRBJ1-2	CASSQGSGDYGYTF
TRBV5-1	TRBJ2-4	CASSLDGFAKNIQYF
TRBV5-1	TRBJ2-1	CASGTSGIRAYNEQFF
TRBV7-9	TRBJ2-5	CASSFRSGRTKETQYF
TRBV10-2	TRBJ2-7	CASSGGLPTSYEQYF
TRBV5-1	TRBJ1-2	CASSYGQENYGYTF
TRBV5-5	TRBJ1-2	CASSLDGGKGSYTF
TRBV29-1	TRBJ2-7	CSGGGSYEQYF
TRBV6-6	TRBJ2-5	CASSRPMETQYF
TRBV5-1	TRBJ2-2	CASSSGQGGIRELFF
TRBV27	TRBJ1-6	CASSSLDRIRSSPLHF
TRBV5-1	TRBJ1-1	CASSKFRQGADTEAFF
TRBV20-1	TRBJ1-5	CSASMYRVRPGYQPQHF
TRBV20-1	TRBJ2-1	CSARGLGLAEDSSYNEQFF
TRBV20-1	TRBJ2-3	CSARPEREPQDTQYF
TRBV29-1	TRBJ1-5	CSACLDSNQPQHF
TRBV12-3/TRBV12-4	TRBJ2-3	CASSLSIMQYF
TRBV18	TRBJ2-1	CASSPAQGARYNEQFF
TRBV5-5	TRBJ2-4	CASSLDERAKNIQYF
TRBV4-2	TRBJ2-4	CASSQAWLAKNIQYF